The 4 T cell receptor beta chains below were found in one sample sequenced in a study of blood T cell repertoires in COVID-19. Some clones are missing from TCRdb's copy, which holds only in-frame ones; the method was immunoSEQ multiplex PCR. The table lists some 270,000 clones, about 80% of them singletons. Specimen: PBMCs or T cells enriched from blood (not recorded which). All receptors derive from a man between 45 and 60 years old who had recovered from COVID-19.

The chain combines TRBV27 with TRBJ2-1; 13 positions agree with TRBD2. In germline, CDR1 is MNHEY, CDR2 SMNVEV (reference sequence). Trimming cost V 5 bases and J 8 bases; bases outside gene matches: 6. The CDR3 sequence is 15 residues long. The CDR3 nucleotides are TGTGCCAGCAGTGTGCGACTAGCGGGAGGCGATGAGCAGTTCTTC. Residues: CASSVRLAGGDEQFF.

This sequence joins TRBV30 and TRBJ2-4, with a weak D call TRBD1 (6 bases). The ends were cut back, 0 bases at V and 7 bases at J, with 22 bases in the middle. Germline CDR1 and CDR2: GTSNPN and SVGIG (reference sequence). The CDR3 totals 17 residues. The CDR3 sequence is CAWSVWGRGLEGNIQYF. Written as DNA, the CDR3 is TGTGCCTGGAGTGTTTGGGGCAGGGGCTTAGAAGGGAACATTCAGTACTTC. The complete variable domain, with remaining parts taken from reference TRBV30 and TRBJ2-4, reads SQTIHQWPATLVQPVGSPLSLECTVEGTSNPNLYWYRQAAGRGLQLLFYSVGIGQISSEVPQNLSASRPQDRQFILSSKKLLLSDSGFYLCAWSVWGRGLEGNIQYFGAGTRLSVL.

The V and J genes are TRBV11-2 and TRBJ2-2, with TRBD2 as a possible D gene (7 bases). Germline lookup yields CDR1 SGHAT and CDR2 FQNNGV. The V gene lost 3 bases and the J gene lost 7 bases, with 12 bases spanning the gap. The CDR3 length is 14 residues. The CDR3 DNA reads TGTGCCAGCAGCTTCCGAGGGGGGGTCGGGGAGCTGTTTTTT. Translating gives CASSFRGGVGELFF.

The genes are TRBV7-2 and TRBJ1-2, with D possibly being TRBD1 (6 bases). The CDR3 is made up of 16 amino acids. The germline V and J ends were trimmed by 0 bases and 6 bases, with 17 bases remaining between them. Germline CDR1 SGHTA, CDR2 FQGNSA. The DNA of the CDR3 is TGTGCCAGCAGCTTAGCTAGTTTGGGGGCCCGGGATGGCTACACCTTC. Translated, it gives CASSLASLGARDGYTF.